This record covers a single T cell receptor (beta chain). Time point: peripheral blood 6 weeks after treatment start. V was pared by 5 bases and J by 2 bases, with 10 bases of the junction left unmatched. The CDR3 extends over 16 amino acids. The germline V gene encodes CDR1 LNHDA and CDR2 SQIVND (reference sequence). This sample stems from a study of PD-L1 blockade in urothelial cancer. Assay: immunoSEQ multiplex PCR; the TCRdb copy retains only in-frame clones and omits some. The data show about 46,000 clones, approximately 85% seen once. Here the sequenced sample was PBMCs, taken around atezolizumab (anti-PD-L1) treatment. The TCR was taken from a man aged 50 or older with urothelial cancer. The rearrangement joins TRBV19 to TRBJ2-5; 8 bases agree with TRBD1. For the CDR3, the DNA is TGTGCCAGTAGTGCGTGGACAGGGCTTAGTCAAGAGACCCAGTACTTC. Amino acid sequence: CASSAWTGLSQETQYF.